This T cell receptor (beta chain) is drawn from a study of control samples from healthy donors and cancer patients. Germline values: CDR1 SGHTS, CDR2 YDEGEE. Trimming left V 2 bases short and J 5 bases short, with 11 bases between. The CDR3 loop spans 13 amino acids. Sequencing used immunoSEQ multiplex PCR; TCRdb keeps in-frame clones, though not all of them. The data show 90,000 to 130,000 clones, with roughly 88% seen just once and around 4% held by the top ten. Specimen: PBMCs. The sequence came from a woman in her sixties or seventies with lung cancer. The chain recombines TRBV5-8 with TRBJ2-7, with TRBD1 as a possible D gene (6 bases). CDR3 protein: CASSLQGGHEQYF. Here the CDR3 DNA reads TGTGCCAGCAGCTTACAGGGCGGCCACGAGCAGTACTTC.